Presented here are 32 T cell receptor beta chains from one specimen sequenced in a study of CD4 T cells in relation to SARS-CoV-2 and coronaviruses. Sequencing used immunoSEQ multiplex PCR; TCRdb keeps in-frame clones, though not all of them. The data show approximately 39,000 clones, with under 80% seen just once and just over 20% held by the top ten. Which antigens these TCRs recognize remains unknown. The sequenced sample consisted of memory CD4+ T cells from PBMCs, cultured in vitro. The receptors come from an adult with COVID-19.

The chain joins TRBV27 to TRBJ2-5; D gene unclear. Germline CDR1 and CDR2: MNHEY and SMNVEV (reference sequence). This CDR3 spans 16 amino acids. The V and J ends lost 5 bases and 1 base respectively, with 17 bases between them. The CDR3 nucleotides read TGTGCCAGCAGTGCCGACGCCGTTTGGACCCAAGAGACCCAGTACTTC. Protein: CASSADAVWTQETQYF.

This clone showed up just a few times. The chain carries TRBV4-1 and TRBJ2-2; weak D call: TRBD1 (6 bases). The CDR3 runs 12 residues. Germline V gene data show CDR1 as MGHRA and CDR2 as YSYEKL. Trimming cost V 7 bases and J 4 bases, with 7 bases left between them. The CDR3 DNA reads as TGCGCCAGCACAGGGGCCACCGGGGAGCTGTTTTTT. It is translated as CASTGATGELFF.

This chain links TRBV30 with TRBJ2-7; TRBD1 agrees at 8 bases. The V segment lost 2 bases and the J segment 3 bases; nucleotides outside the gene matches: 3. The CDR3 contains 13 residues. CDR1 and CDR2 from the germline V gene are GTSNPN and SVGIG (reference sequence). Here the CDR3 reads CAWSRGTGYEQYF. For the CDR3, the DNA is TGTGCCTGGAGTAGGGGGACAGGCTACGAGCAGTACTTC.

This sequence joins TRBV4-2 and TRBJ2-2, with 7 bases aligning to TRBD2. CDR1 and CDR2 (germline): LGHNA, YNFKEQ. This CDR3 comprises 15 residues. V was clipped by 0 bases and J by 8 bases; unmatched bases: 6. This CDR3 is CASSQELGTTGELFF. CDR3 in DNA: TGTGCCAGCAGCCAAGAGCTCGGGACTACGGGGGAGCTGTTTTTT.

In nucleotides, the CDR3 is TGTGCCTGGAAACGGGAGAGATACACAGATACGCAGTATTTT. It is translated as CAWKRERYTDTQYF. The chain couples TRBV30 to TRBJ2-3; perhaps TRBD2 as D (6 bases). Germline lookup yields CDR1 GTSNPN and CDR2 SVGIG (reference sequence). This CDR3 is 14 amino acids long. The V end was cut by 4 bases, the J end by 2 bases, with 13 bases between.

The chain recombines TRBV18 with TRBJ2-7; 7 bases are shared with TRBD1. Losses at the gene ends were 4 bases for V and 3 bases for J; bases not matched to a gene: 6. Germline CDR1 and CDR2: KGHSH and LQKENI. The CDR3 consists of 14 residues. CDR3 DNA sequence: TGTGCCAGCTCACTTGGACAGGATTTCTACGAGCAGTACTTC. It codes for CASSLGQDFYEQYF. The whole variable domain, remainder taken from reference TRBV18 and TRBJ2-7, is NAGVMQNPRHLVRRRGQEARLRCSPMKGHSHVYWYRQLPEEGLKFMVYLQKENIIDESGMPKERFSAEFPKEGPSILRIQQVVRGDSAAYFCASSLGQDFYEQYFGPGTRLTVT.

The chain recombines TRBV7-9 with TRBJ1-2; 11 nucleotides agree with TRBD1. After removal of 4 bases from V and 3 bases from J, the junction contained 7 bases not matched to a gene. The CDR3 runs to 16 residues. Germline CDR1 reads SEHNR; CDR2 reads FQNEAQ (reference sequence). The CDR3 loop reads CASSSDRGQSYYGYTF. Here the CDR3 DNA reads TGTGCCAGCAGCTCGGACAGGGGGCAATCTTACTATGGCTACACCTTC.

The J gene is TRBJ1-1, the V gene TRBV18; D gene unclear. Germline loops: CDR1 KGHSH, CDR2 LQKENI. The ends were cut back, 0 bases at V and 1 base at J, with 6 bases in the middle. This CDR3 is 14 amino acids long. Here the CDR3 reads CASSPPSQNTEAFF. For the CDR3, the DNA is TGTGCCAGCTCACCACCGTCACAGAACACTGAAGCTTTCTTT.

The chain couples TRBV30 to TRBJ2-3; 10 positions agree with TRBD2. CDR3 length: 16 residues. Germline V gene lookup returns CDR1 GTSNPN and CDR2 SVGIG (reference sequence). V gave up 4 bases and J gave up 6 bases; unmatched junction bases: 13. The CDR3, as DNA: TGTGCCTGGACCCCGGTAGGTAGCGGGAGGAAGGATACGCAGTATTTT. Protein product: CAWTPVGSGRKDTQYF.

The chain employs TRBV7-3 and TRBJ2-5; perhaps D is TRBD1 or TRBD2 (6 bases each). V lost 5 bases and J 2 bases, leaving 15 bases between the germline ends. Germline CDR1 SGHTA, CDR2 FQGTGA. The CDR3 has 15 residues. CDR3 coding DNA: TGTGCCAGCAGCCTAGGGGGTGGGGGGCAAGAGACCCAGTACTTC. Its protein product is CASSLGGGGQETQYF.

The chain links TRBV7-3 to TRBJ2-7; 7 nucleotides agree with TRBD2. The V gene end was trimmed by 3 bases and the J gene end by 3 bases; junction bases not matched to a gene: 8. CDR3 length: 15 amino acids. The V gene's germline CDR1 is SGHTA and CDR2 FQGTGA. For the CDR3, the DNA is TGTGCCAGCAGCTTCACGGGAGGTAGCGGCTACGAGCAGTACTTC. The encoded protein is CASSFTGGSGYEQYF.

This chain connects TRBV7-9 to TRBJ2-2; no firm D call. CDR1 and CDR2 (germline): SEHNR, FQNEAQ (reference sequence). Trimming stripped 0 bases from V and 3 bases from J, with 8 bases between. CDR3 length equals 15 residues. The CDR3 region has the DNA TGTGCCAGCAGCTTAGCGCTTAGGGACACCGGGGAGCTGTTTTTT. This translates into CASSLALRDTGELFF.

V gene TRBV5-1 combines with J gene TRBJ2-5; 7 bases fit TRBD2. The ends lost 0 bases at V and 4 bases at J; junction bases unmatched: 9. This CDR3 has 16 amino acids. The germline gives CDR1 SGHRS, CDR2 YFSETQ. CDR3 amino acids: CASSLGGGSLAETQYF. DNA for the CDR3: TGCGCCAGCAGCTTGGGGGGCGGGAGCCTCGCAGAGACCCAGTACTTC. The complete variable domain, with remaining parts taken from reference TRBV5-1 and TRBJ2-5, reads KAGVTQTPRYLIKTRGQQVTLSCSPISGHRSVSWYQQTPGQGLQFLFEYFSETQRNKGNFPGRFSGRQFSNSRSEMNVSTLELGDSALYLCASSLGGGSLAETQYFGPGTRLLVL.

The gene calls are TRBV7-3 and TRBJ2-1; D may be TRBD1 or TRBD2 (5 bases each). Germline assignment: CDR1 SGHTA and CDR2 FQGTGA. Trimming took off 5 bases at V and 5 bases at J, with 28 bases between the two ends. The CDR3 length is 19 residues. Here the CDR3 DNA reads TGTGCCAGCAGCCCCCGTTCCGGGACCTCCTTCGCTCCGGACAATGAGCAGTTCTTC. Its protein is CASSPRSGTSFAPDNEQFF.

In its sample, this clone was seen a few times. The genes are TRBV10-3 and TRBJ2-3, with 9 nucleotides matching TRBD2. This CDR3 has 12 amino acids. Trimming removed 11 bases from V and 3 bases from J; junction bases left unmatched: 3. Per the germline V gene, CDR1 is ENHRY and CDR2 is SYGVKD. The CDR3 region has the DNA TGTGCCTCAGGACTAGCGACAGATACGCAGTATTTT. Its protein is CASGLATDTQYF.

CDR3 sequence reads: CASSKRSGPRYEQYF. CDR3 bases: TGTGCCAGCAGCAAAAGGTCTGGGCCCCGCTACGAGCAGTACTTC. The V and J genes are TRBV21-1 and TRBJ2-7; TRBD1 is taken as the D call from the table, unchecked against the DNA. TRBV21-1 is marked as a pseudogene. The CDR3 contains 15 residues.

This chain joins TRBV21-1 and TRBJ2-7. TRBV21-1 corresponds to a pseudogene. The CDR3 spans 15 residues. CDR3 bases: TGTGCCAGCAGCAAAAGACAGACTAACTCCTACGAGCAGTACTTC. Translated: CASSKRQTNSYEQYF.

The count of this clone is one. The chain recombines TRBV7-2 with TRBJ2-3; D is ambiguous. Germline assignment: CDR1 SGHTA and CDR2 FQGNSA. The CDR3 has 13 amino acids. Deletions cut 5 bases from V and 5 bases from J, with 11 bases between. This CDR3 is CASSQRPGDTQYF. CDR3 nucleotide sequence: TGTGCCAGCAGCCAACGACCGGGAGATACGCAGTATTTT.

This clone turned up a few times. The chain recombines TRBV28 with TRBJ2-7, with 11 bases fitting TRBD2. CDR1 MDHEN and CDR2 SYDVKM come from the germline V gene. This CDR3 is built from 14 residues. The V and J ends lost 5 bases and 3 bases, in that order; junction bases with no gene match: 3. The CDR3 DNA is TGTGCCAGCAGTCGACTAGCGGGAAGCTACGAGCAGTACTTC. The encoded protein is CASSRLAGSYEQYF.

This clone has a handful of counts. The chain has TRBV2 and TRBJ2-2; D is unresolved. Per germline, CDR1 SNHLY and CDR2 FYNNEI. The CDR3 contains 17 residues. The ends were cut back, 7 bases at V and 0 bases at J, with 18 bases in the middle. The CDR3 spells CASTLTLRASNTGELFF. The CDR3 DNA sequence: TGTGCCAGCACCCTGACTCTTCGGGCCTCGAACACCGGGGAGCTGTTTTTT.

J is TRBJ1-1 and V is TRBV5-1; D possibly corresponds to TRBD1 (5 bases). The CDR3 is 13 residues long. The V end was cut by 4 bases, the J end by 3 bases, with 10 bases between. The germline V gene encodes CDR1 SGHRS and CDR2 YFSETQ. CDR3 nucleotides: TGCGCCAGCAGCGGGATGGGGGACACTGAAGCTTTCTTT. Its protein product is CASSGMGDTEAFF.

This clone occurred once. The V and J genes are TRBV7-9 and TRBJ1-1; tentative D call: TRBD1 (6 bases). Per germline, CDR1 SEHNR and CDR2 FQNEAQ (reference sequence). The V gene lost 6 bases and the J gene lost 4 bases, with 18 bases spanning the gap. The CDR3 extends over 15 amino acids. CDR3 loop: CASRPPKGERTEAFF. CDR3 coding DNA: TGTGCCAGCAGACCCCCTAAGGGGGAGCGCACTGAAGCTTTCTTT.

The rearrangement joins TRBV25-1 to TRBJ2-2, with unresolved D. Trimming cost V 4 bases and J 4 bases, with 4 bases left between them. The germline gives CDR1 MGHDK, CDR2 SYGVNS. The CDR3 is 12 residues long. The CDR3 sequence: CASSGLTGELFF. The CDR3 DNA sequence: TGTGCCAGCAGTGGTCTCACCGGGGAGCTGTTTTTT.

The J gene is TRBJ2-7, the V gene TRBV19, with 11 bases matching TRBD2. The CDR3 spans 14 residues. J was trimmed by 5 bases and V by 5 bases; bases with no gene match: 5. Germline CDR1 is LNHDA and CDR2 is SQIVND (reference sequence). CDR3: CASSALAGAHEQYF. CDR3 DNA: TGTGCCAGTAGTGCACTAGCGGGAGCCCACGAGCAGTACTTC.

The chain recombines TRBV27 with TRBJ2-6; D is unclear. Trimming removed 9 bases at V and 1 base at J, with 7 bases between. CDR1 is MNHEY and CDR2 is SMNVEV in the germline V gene (reference sequence). CDR3 length: 13 residues. In DNA, the CDR3 is TGTGCCAGTAAACAGTCTGGGGCCAACGTCCTGACTTTC. Amino acid sequence: CASKQSGANVLTF.

The chain is built from TRBV30 and TRBJ1-1; 7 bases match TRBD1. The ends lost 3 bases at V and 5 bases at J; junction bases unmatched: 12. Germline V gene lookup returns CDR1 GTSNPN and CDR2 SVGIG (reference sequence). The CDR3 has 15 residues. The CDR3, as DNA: TGTGCCTGGAGGGCCCGGGACAGCCCGGGGACTGAAGCTTTCTTT. This encodes CAWRARDSPGTEAFF.

CDR3 DNA sequence: TGTGCCAGCACCAAAATGGAGGGGTCAGATACGCAGTATTTT. Its protein product is CASTKMEGSDTQYF. The rearrangement uses TRBV7-6 and TRBJ2-3; D is possibly TRBD2 (6 bases). V was cut by 7 bases and J by 4 bases, with 15 bases left in between. CDR3 size: 14 residues. In germline, CDR1 is SGHVS, CDR2 FNYEAQ.

The V gene is TRBV3-1 (or the pseudogene TRBV3-2), the J gene TRBJ2-2; 9 positions match TRBD1. The CDR3 has 15 residues. Germline lookup yields CDR1 LGHDT and CDR2 YNNKEL (reference sequence). Trimming removed 8 bases from V and 3 bases from J; junction bases left unmatched: 7. This CDR3 reads CASGRTGVDTGELFF. The CDR3 DNA is TGTGCCAGCGGCCGGACAGGGGTGGACACCGGGGAGCTGTTTTTT.

This chain joins TRBV5-1 and TRBJ2-7; perhaps TRBD1 as D (5 bases). This CDR3 has 12 amino acids. With 1 base removed from V and 4 bases from J, the gap between germline ends came to 6 bases. Germline loops: CDR1 SGHRS, CDR2 YFSETQ. The DNA of the CDR3 is TGCGCCAGCAGCTTGCAGGGTTACGAGCAGTACTTC. Translated: CASSLQGYEQYF.

This clone was counted once. The chain combines TRBV29-1 with TRBJ2-1; TRBD2 matches at 11 bases. V shed 3 bases and J 9 bases; nucleotides not matched to a gene: 10. This CDR3 has 15 amino acids. Germline V lookup: CDR1 SQVTM, CDR2 ANQGSEA. The CDR3 here is CSVDSSASGRLEQFF. The DNA of the CDR3 is TGCAGCGTTGATAGTTCGGCTAGCGGGAGGCTTGAGCAGTTCTTC.

This clone occurred once. The rearrangement joins TRBV3-1 (or the pseudogene TRBV3-2) to TRBJ2-3; 15 bases line up with TRBD2. The V and J ends lost 3 bases and 6 bases, in that order; junction bases with no gene match: 7. In germline, CDR1 is LGHDT, CDR2 YNNKEL (reference sequence). The CDR3 is 17 residues long. CDR3 DNA: TGTGCCAGCAGCCACCGGACTAGCGGGAGGGCCGGGGATACGCAGTATTTT. Translated, it gives CASSHRTSGRAGDTQYF.

This chain links TRBV7-9 with TRBJ2-7, with 8 bases fitting TRBD1. The CDR3 is made up of 13 amino acids. The germline CDR1 and CDR2 sequences are SEHNR and FQNEAQ (reference sequence). V dropped 7 bases and J dropped 6; count of bases not matched to a gene: 8. The CDR3 nucleotides are TGTGCCAGCAACCGGACAGGGAAGCGCGAGCAGTACTTC. Its protein product is CASNRTGKREQYF.